The 4 T cell receptor beta chains below were found in one sample sequenced in a study of T cell changes during pregnancy in multiple sclerosis (dated by TCRdb to the late 2010s). Library preparation used the immunoSEQ multiplex PCR assay. In TCRdb, the immuneACCESS table is reduced to in-frame sequences with V and J assigned. These tables do not hold every clone; where another copy was compared, an unresolved V gene accounts for under half, and the others remain unexplained. The sample contains 100,000 to 140,000 clones, about 90% of them found a single time. 0.78% of the sample is taken by the ten largest. The sample consisted of peripheral blood, taken in the third trimester of pregnancy. These receptors all stem from a female donor in good health, enrolled as a control in a pregnancy study.

CDR3 coding DNA: TGTGCCAGCAGTTTATTCGAGGGACTCGGGGGCGGGGAGCTGTTTTTT. Residues: CASSLFEGLGGGELFF. The V and J genes are TRBV27 and TRBJ2-2; D is perhaps TRBD2 (6 bases). CDR3 length equals 16 residues. Trimming shortened V by 1 base and J by 7 bases, and 16 bases separated the two germline ends. The germline CDR1 and CDR2 sequences are MNHEY and SMNVEV (reference sequence).

The chain couples TRBV23-1 to TRBJ1-2, with 12 bases identical to TRBD1. TRBV23-1 is an ORF, and what it does is uncertain. The CDR3 length is 16 residues. V trimming: 3 bases; J trimming: 4 bases; junction bases outside the gene matches: 6. The CDR3 loop is CASSQGTGGDGYGYTF. The CDR3 DNA reads TGCGCCAGCAGTCAGGGGACAGGGGGCGACGGCTATGGCTACACCTTC.

CDR3 sequence (DNA): TGCGCCAGCAGCGCGGAGGTTAACTATGGCTACACCTTC. This codes for CASSAEVNYGYTF. V usage is TRBV5-1 and J usage is TRBJ1-2; D not certain. Trimming stripped 4 bases from V and 1 base from J, with 8 bases between. The CDR3 extends over 13 amino acids. CDR1 is SGHRS and CDR2 is YFSETQ in the germline V gene.

This clone was recorded a few times. The V gene is TRBV30, the J gene TRBJ2-5; 9 bases match TRBD1. Germline loops: CDR1 GTSNPN, CDR2 SVGIG (reference sequence). Trimming cost V 3 bases and J 5 bases; bases outside gene matches: 10. The length of the CDR3 is 15 residues. The CDR3 DNA is TGTGCCTGGAGCCGAACGACAGGGGGGCAGGAGACCCAGTACTTC. This codes for CAWSRTTGGQETQYF.